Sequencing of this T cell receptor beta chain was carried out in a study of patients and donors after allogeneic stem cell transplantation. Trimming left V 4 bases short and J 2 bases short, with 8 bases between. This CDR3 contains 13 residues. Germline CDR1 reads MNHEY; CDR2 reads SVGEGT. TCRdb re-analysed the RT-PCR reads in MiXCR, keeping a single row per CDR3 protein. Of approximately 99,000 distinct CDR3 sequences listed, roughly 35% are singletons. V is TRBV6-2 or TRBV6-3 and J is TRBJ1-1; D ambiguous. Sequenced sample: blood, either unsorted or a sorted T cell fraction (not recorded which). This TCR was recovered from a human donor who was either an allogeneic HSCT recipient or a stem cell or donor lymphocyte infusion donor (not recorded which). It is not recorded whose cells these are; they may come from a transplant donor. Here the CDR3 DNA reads TGTGCCAGCAGTTCAACAGTAAACACTGAAGCTTTCTTT. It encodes CASSSTVNTEAFF.